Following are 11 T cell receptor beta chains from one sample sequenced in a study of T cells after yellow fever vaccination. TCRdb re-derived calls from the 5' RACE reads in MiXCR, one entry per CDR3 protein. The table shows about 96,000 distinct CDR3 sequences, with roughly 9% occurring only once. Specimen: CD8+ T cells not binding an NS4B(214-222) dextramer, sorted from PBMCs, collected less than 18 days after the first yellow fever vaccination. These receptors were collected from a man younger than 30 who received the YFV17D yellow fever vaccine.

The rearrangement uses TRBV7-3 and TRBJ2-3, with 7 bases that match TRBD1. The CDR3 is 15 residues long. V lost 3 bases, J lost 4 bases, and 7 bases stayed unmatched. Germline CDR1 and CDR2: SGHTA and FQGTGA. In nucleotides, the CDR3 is TGTGCCAGCAGCTTGAGTACAGGGGTTGCAGATACGCAGTATTTT. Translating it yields CASSLSTGVADTQYF.

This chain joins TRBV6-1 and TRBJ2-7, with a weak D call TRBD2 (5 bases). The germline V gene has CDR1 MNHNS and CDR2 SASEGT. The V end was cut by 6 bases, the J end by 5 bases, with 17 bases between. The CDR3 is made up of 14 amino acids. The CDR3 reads CASSSDYSGNEQYV. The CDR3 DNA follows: TGTGCCAGCAGCTCCGACTACTCGGGGAACGAGCAGTACGTC.

For the CDR3, the DNA is TGTGCCACCAGCAGAGCGATCCCAGGAGTCAACACTGAAGCTTTCTTT. It is translated as CATSRAIPGVNTEAFF. This chain joins TRBV15 and TRBJ1-1; D ambiguous. CDR3 length: 16 residues. Germline CDR1 is LNHNV and CDR2 is YYDKDF (reference sequence). Trimming took 1 base from V and 2 from J, leaving 14 bases between them.

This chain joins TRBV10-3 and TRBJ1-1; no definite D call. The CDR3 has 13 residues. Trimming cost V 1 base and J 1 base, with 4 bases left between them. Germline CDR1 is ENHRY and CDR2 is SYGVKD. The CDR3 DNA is TGTGCCATCAGTGAGTATCAGAACACTGAAGCTTTCTTT. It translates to CAISEYQNTEAFF.

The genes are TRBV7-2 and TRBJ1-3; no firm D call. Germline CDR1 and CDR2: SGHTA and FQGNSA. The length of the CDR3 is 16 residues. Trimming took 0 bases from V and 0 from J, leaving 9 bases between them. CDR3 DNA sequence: TGTGCCAGCAGCTTAGCGGGCAGCTACTCTGGAAACACCATATATTTT. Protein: CASSLAGSYSGNTIYF. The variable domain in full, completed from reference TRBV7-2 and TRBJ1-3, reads GAGVSQSPSNKVTEKGKDVELRCDPISGHTALYWYRQSLGQGLEFLIYFQGNSAPDKSGLPSDRFSAERTGGSVSTLTIQRTQQEDSAVYLCASSLAGSYSGNTIYFGEGSWLTVV.

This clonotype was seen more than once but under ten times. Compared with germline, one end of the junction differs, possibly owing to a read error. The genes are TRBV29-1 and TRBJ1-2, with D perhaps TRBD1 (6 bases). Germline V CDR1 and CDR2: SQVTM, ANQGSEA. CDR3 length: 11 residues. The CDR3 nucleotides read TGCAGCGTTGAAGATCGGGGGGCCCCAGACTTC. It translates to CSVEDRGAPDF.

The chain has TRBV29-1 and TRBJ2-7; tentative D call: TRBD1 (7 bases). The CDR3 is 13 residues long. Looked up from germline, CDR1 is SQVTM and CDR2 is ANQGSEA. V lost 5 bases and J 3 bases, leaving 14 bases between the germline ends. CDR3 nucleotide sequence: TGCAGCGTTAGGACAGGAGGGCTCTACGAGCAGTACTTC. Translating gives CSVRTGGLYEQYF.

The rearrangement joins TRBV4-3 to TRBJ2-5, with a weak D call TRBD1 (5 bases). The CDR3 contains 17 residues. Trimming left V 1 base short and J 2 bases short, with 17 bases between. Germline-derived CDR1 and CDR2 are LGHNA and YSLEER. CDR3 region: CASSQGPFQGAQETQYF. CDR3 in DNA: TGCGCCAGCAGCCAAGGTCCATTTCAGGGTGCGCAAGAGACCCAGTACTTC.

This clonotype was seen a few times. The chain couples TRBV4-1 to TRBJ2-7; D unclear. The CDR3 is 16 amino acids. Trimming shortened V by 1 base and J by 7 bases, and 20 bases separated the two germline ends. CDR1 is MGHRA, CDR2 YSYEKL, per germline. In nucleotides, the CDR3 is TGCGCCAGCAGCCAAGGGGGAATCTATCCATCTGAGGAGCAGTACTTC. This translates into CASSQGGIYPSEEQYF.

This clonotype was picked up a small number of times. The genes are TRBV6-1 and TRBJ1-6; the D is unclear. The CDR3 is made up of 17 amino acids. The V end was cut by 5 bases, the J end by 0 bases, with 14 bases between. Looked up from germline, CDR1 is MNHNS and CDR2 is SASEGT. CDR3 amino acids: CASSTMVPSSYNSPLHF. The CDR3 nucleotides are TGTGCCAGCAGTACCATGGTACCCAGCTCCTATAATTCACCCCTCCACTTT.

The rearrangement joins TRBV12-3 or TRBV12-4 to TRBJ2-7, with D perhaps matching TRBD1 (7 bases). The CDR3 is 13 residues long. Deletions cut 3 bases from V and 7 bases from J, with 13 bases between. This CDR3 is CASSLAGQPEQYF. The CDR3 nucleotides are TGTGCCAGCAGTTTGGCGGGACAGCCGGAGCAGTACTTC.